This section outlines one T cell receptor (beta chain) sequence together with its context. Its antigen is undetermined. This record comes from a study of immune heterogeneity within non-small cell lung tumors. Study overall: Of the tumors, several were squamous cell, some ten non-squamous, and 1 not otherwise specified. Notes on the study in general: Tumor sites in a patient shared identical dominant CDR3 beta clonotypes and also carried site-unique high-frequency clones. The repertoire of each individual patient held high-frequency T-cell receptor beta clonotypes that were largely distinct from those of other patients.

With 550 to 700 ng used per sample, the template was genomic DNA from bulk tumor. Surgical sampling yielded several biopsies per primary tumor (spaced far apart). Curative surgery was performed on patients who had untreated, newly diagnosed non-small cell lung cancer. Sample donors consisted of newly diagnosed non-small cell lung cancer patients who were undergoing surgery with curative intent. Per the germline V gene, CDR1 is MNHEY and CDR2 is SMNVEV (reference sequence). V shed 3 bases and J shed 4 bases, with 9 bases lying between them. This CDR3 is 13 amino acids long. TCR beta CDR3 regions came from multiplex PCR with 32 forward V and 13 reverse J primers. A single record per CDR3 protein comes from TCRdb applying MiXCR to the multiplex PCR reads. Of about 9,600 distinct CDR3 sequences detected, approximately 26% appear once; the ten largest clones hold more than 20%.

The clonotype comes from a woman in her fifties or sixties with non-small cell lung cancer. V usage is TRBV27 and J usage is TRBJ1-1, with a tentative D call TRBD1 (6 bases). The sample consisted of lung tumor tissue. CDR3 region: CASSFAGVTEAFF. The CDR3 nucleotides read TGTGCCAGCAGTTTCGCAGGGGTCACTGAAGCTTTCTTT.